The TCR beta chain under discussion was sequenced for a study of CXCR3-negative and CXCR3-positive naive CD8 T cells. On this clonotype itself: Antigen unknown.

Every subset of CD8+ T cells was sorted in triplicate at roughly 300,000 cells each. Naive CD8+ T lymphocytes were specified as CD45RO-CCR7+CD27+CD95-. Whole-study results and caveats: The TRBV-TRBJ usage of naive CXCR3-negative and CXCR3-positive cells was similar, but that of memory cells differed. When CXCR3-positive naive cells were set against CXCR3-negative naive cells, the former had more hydrophobic TRB CDR3s.

UMI-labeled 5' RACE TRB cDNA libraries were prepared from the cells. TCRdb reanalyzed the 5' RACE reads, giving one entry per CDR3 protein sequence and no DNA. In all, the sample yields some 5,400 distinct CDR3 sequences. The CDR3 has 13 residues. Germline V gives CDR1 SGHVS, CDR2 FQNEAQ. This chain links TRBV7-8 with TRBJ2-2. The origin of this receptor is a human donor in good health. Some clones in this sample may be carry-over from other donors' samples. Material: naive CXCR3+ CD8+ T cells from blood. Subset given: CD45RO-CCR7+CD27+CD95- naive CD8+ T cells expressing CXCR3 (TNR3+). The CDR3 loop reads CASSLAFTGELFF.